Listed below are T cell receptor beta chains from one sample, sequenced in a study of graft-versus-host responses after intestinal transplantation. Only in-frame clones appear in the TCRdb table, and some are missing; sequencing was by immunoSEQ multiplex PCR. Of 95,000 or so clones in the sample, 90% were seen once. This material consisted of PBMCs, taken 450 to 480 days after intestinal transplant. All receptors come from a human patient who received an intestinal transplant, so some T cells may come from the graft donor. CDR3s include the opening cysteine and the closing phenylalanine or tryptophan. The D gene is left open where the match is weak. Some rows have no size entry. The others give once, few or many, or a class for an expanded clone.

V gene: TRBV7-8
clone size: .
J gene: TRBJ2-7
D gene: .
CDR3 protein: CASTSTELSYEQYF
CDR3 DNA: TGTGCCAGCACCTCCACGGAGCTCTCCTACGAGCAGTACTTC

V gene: TRBV6-5
clone size: .
J gene: TRBJ2-7
D gene: TRBD1
CDR3 protein: CASSEGGQAYEQYF
CDR3 DNA: TGTGCCAGCAGTGAGGGGGGACAGGCCTACGAGCAGTACTTC

V gene: TRBV13
clone size: .
J gene: TRBJ2-5
D gene: .
CDR3 protein: CASSLQVIETQYF
CDR3 DNA: TGTGCCAGCAGCTTACAGGTGATAGAGACCCAGTACTTC

V gene: TRBV7-9
clone size: .
J gene: TRBJ2-5
D gene: TRBD1
CDR3 protein: CASSLDRDRGRQYF
CDR3 DNA: TGTGCCAGCAGCTTAGACCGGGACAGGGGTCGCCAGTACTTC

V gene: TRBV9
clone size: .
J gene: TRBJ1-2
D gene: .
CDR3 protein: CASSVEGQPSGGYTF
CDR3 DNA: TGTGCCAGCAGCGTAGAAGGACAGCCCTCAGGGGGCTACACCTTC

V gene: TRBV4-1
clone size: .
J gene: TRBJ1-6
D gene: .
CDR3 protein: CASSQEQGNSPLHF
CDR3 DNA: TGCGCCAGCAGCCAAGAACAGGGCAATTCACCCCTCCACTTT

V gene: TRBV7-9
clone size: once
J gene: TRBJ2-5
D gene: .
CDR3 protein: CASSRSSGLGETQYF
CDR3 DNA: TGTGCCAGCAGCCGTAGCTCAGGGCTCGGGGAGACCCAGTACTTC

V gene: TRBV5-1
clone size: .
J gene: TRBJ1-2
D gene: .
CDR3 protein: CASSVAGSYGYTF
CDR3 DNA: TGCGCCAGCAGCGTGGCGGGGAGCTATGGCTACACCTTC

V gene: TRBV9
clone size: .
J gene: TRBJ1-1
D gene: .
CDR3 protein: CASSANQGSQDTEAFF
CDR3 DNA: TGTGCCAGCAGCGCCAACCAGGGGTCGCAGGACACTGAAGCTTTCTTT

V gene: TRBV9
clone size: .
J gene: TRBJ2-2
D gene: .
CDR3 protein: CASSGAAGELFF
CDR3 DNA: TGTGCCAGCAGCGGGGCCGCCGGGGAGCTGTTTTTT

V gene: TRBV5-6
clone size: .
J gene: TRBJ1-2
D gene: .
CDR3 protein: CASSLGGGYSVDYTF
CDR3 DNA: TGTGCCAGCAGCTTGGGTGGAGGTTATTCTGTCGACTACACCTTC

V gene: TRBV29-1
clone size: once
J gene: TRBJ2-1
D gene: .
CDR3 protein: CSVGRGTEQFF
CDR3 DNA: TGCAGCGTTGGACGAGGTACTGAGCAGTTCTTC

V gene: TRBV6-5
clone size: few
J gene: TRBJ1-1
D gene: .
CDR3 protein: CASSWRGSTEAFF
CDR3 DNA: TGTGCCAGCAGTTGGAGGGGAAGCACTGAAGCTTTCTTT

V gene: TRBV7-6
clone size: .
J gene: TRBJ2-2
D gene: .
CDR3 protein: CASSPNGGPGELFF
CDR3 DNA: TGTGCCAGCAGCCCCAATGGGGGTCCCGGGGAGCTGTTTTTT

V gene: TRBV11-2
clone size: .
J gene: TRBJ2-5
D gene: .
CDR3 protein: CASSPTTSQETQYF
CDR3 DNA: TGTGCCAGCAGCCCAACGACTAGTCAAGAGACCCAGTACTTC

V gene: TRBV6-1
clone size: .
J gene: TRBJ2-3
D gene: .
CDR3 protein: CAPVGGPGTQYF
CDR3 DNA: TGTGCCCCGGTGGGGGGGCCGGGTACGCAGTATTTT

V gene: TRBV7-3
clone size: .
J gene: TRBJ2-1
D gene: .
CDR3 protein: CASSLRGASYYNEQFF
CDR3 DNA: TGTGCCAGCAGCCTAAGGGGGGCCTCTTATTACAATGAGCAGTTCTTC

V gene: TRBV10-3
clone size: .
J gene: TRBJ2-7
D gene: TRBD1
CDR3 protein: CAISESARGQGFYEQYF
CDR3 DNA: TGTGCCATCAGTGAGTCTGCGCGGGGACAGGGGTTCTACGAGCAGTACTTC

V gene: TRBV27
clone size: .
J gene: TRBJ2-1
D gene: TRBD2
CDR3 protein: CASSLSSGGNEQFF
CDR3 DNA: TGTGCCAGCAGTTTATCGAGCGGGGGCAATGAGCAGTTCTTC

V gene: TRBV2
clone size: .
J gene: TRBJ2-7
D gene: TRBD1
CDR3 protein: CASMGETGYEQYF
CDR3 DNA: TGTGCCAGCATGGGGGAGACAGGGTACGAGCAGTACTTC

V gene: TRBV7-3
clone size: .
J gene: TRBJ1-6
D gene: .
CDR3 protein: CASSSRRGSPLHF
CDR3 DNA: TGTGCCAGCAGCTCCCGGCGGGGGTCACCCCTCCACTTT

V gene: TRBV6-4
clone size: .
J gene: TRBJ2-7
D gene: .
CDR3 protein: CASSEEGGGYEQYF
CDR3 DNA: TGTGCCAGCAGTGAGGAGGGGGGCGGCTACGAGCAGTACTTC

V gene: TRBV19
clone size: .
J gene: TRBJ1-1
D gene: .
CDR3 protein: CASTMGALNTEAFF
CDR3 DNA: TGTGCCAGTACCATGGGGGCCTTGAATACTGAAGCTTTCTTT

V gene: TRBV19
clone size: .
J gene: TRBJ2-2
D gene: TRBD2
CDR3 protein: CASSQLSGANTGELFF
CDR3 DNA: TGTGCCAGTTCCCAGTTGAGCGGGGCGAACACCGGGGAGCTGTTTTTT

V gene: TRBV5-1
clone size: .
J gene: TRBJ2-7
D gene: .
CDR3 protein: CASSLFGDEQYF
CDR3 DNA: TGCGCCAGCAGCTTGTTCGGGGACGAGCAGTACTTC

V gene: TRBV7-9
clone size: once
J gene: TRBJ2-7
D gene: TRBD1
CDR3 protein: CASSPKTTGRGYEQYF
CDR3 DNA: TGTGCCAGCAGCCCGAAAACGACAGGGCGTGGGTACGAGCAGTACTTC

V gene: TRBV4-1
clone size: .
J gene: TRBJ2-5
D gene: TRBD2
CDR3 protein: CASSQALAGKKETQYF
CDR3 DNA: TGCGCCAGCAGCCAAGCCCTAGCGGGAAAAAAAGAGACCCAGTACTTC

V gene: TRBV7-3
clone size: .
J gene: TRBJ1-1
D gene: .
CDR3 protein: CASSTDRNTEAFF
CDR3 DNA: TGTGCCAGCAGTACAGACAGGAACACTGAAGCTTTCTTT

V gene: TRBV6-6
clone size: once
J gene: TRBJ2-2
D gene: TRBD2
CDR3 protein: CASYEGGGAWTGELFF
CDR3 DNA: TGTGCCAGCTACGAAGGCGGGGGGGCATGGACCGGGGAGCTGTTTTTT

V gene: TRBV2
clone size: .
J gene: TRBJ2-5
D gene: TRBD2
CDR3 protein: CASRKTGTSRETQYF
CDR3 DNA: TGTGCCAGCAGGAAGACCGGGACTAGCCGGGAGACCCAGTACTTC

V gene: TRBV5-1
clone size: few
J gene: TRBJ1-3
D gene: .
CDR3 protein: CASSLPGASGNTIYF
CDR3 DNA: TGCGCCAGCAGCTTACCAGGGGCTTCGGGAAACACCATATATTTT

V gene: TRBV5-8
clone size: .
J gene: TRBJ1-3
D gene: .
CDR3 protein: CASTPGGNTIYF
CDR3 DNA: TGTGCCAGCACCCCCGGGGGGAACACCATATATTTT

V gene: TRBV6-1
clone size: .
J gene: TRBJ2-2
D gene: TRBD1
CDR3 protein: CASRWTGAGELFF
CDR3 DNA: TGTGCCAGCAGGTGGACAGGGGCCGGGGAGCTGTTTTTT

V gene: TRBV7-6
clone size: .
J gene: TRBJ2-2
D gene: .
CDR3 protein: CASSPHILQGIAGELFF
CDR3 DNA: TGTGCCAGCAGCCCCCACATCTTGCAGGGGATAGCCGGGGAGCTGTTTTTT

V gene: TRBV5-6
clone size: .
J gene: TRBJ2-7
D gene: TRBD1
CDR3 protein: CASSSGTGAEQYF
CDR3 DNA: TGTGCCAGCAGCTCTGGGACAGGGGCCGAGCAGTACTTC

V gene: TRBV5-1
clone size: .
J gene: TRBJ2-7
D gene: .
CDR3 protein: CASSSDSYEQYF
CDR3 DNA: TGCGCCAGCAGTTCTGACTCCTACGAGCAGTACTTC

V gene: TRBV6-5
clone size: .
J gene: TRBJ1-2
D gene: TRBD1
CDR3 protein: CASSSDRGGYTF
CDR3 DNA: TGTGCCAGCAGTTCGGACAGGGGCGGCTACACCTTC

V gene: TRBV7-9
clone size: .
J gene: TRBJ1-2
D gene: .
CDR3 protein: CASSQGYGYTF
CDR3 DNA: TGTGCCAGCAGCCAAGGGTATGGCTACACCTTC

V gene: TRBV7-9
clone size: .
J gene: TRBJ1-2
D gene: TRBD1
CDR3 protein: CASSPTGQGAYGYTF
CDR3 DNA: TGTGCCAGCAGCCCTACAGGACAGGGCGCCTATGGCTACACCTTC

V gene: TRBV4-1
clone size: .
J gene: TRBJ2-7
D gene: TRBD2
CDR3 protein: CASSQGTSGAYEQYF
CDR3 DNA: TGCGCCAGCAGCCAAGGGACTAGCGGGGCCTACGAGCAGTACTTC

V gene: TRBV2
clone size: .
J gene: TRBJ2-5
D gene: TRBD2
CDR3 protein: CASVAGTVETQYF
CDR3 DNA: TGTGCCAGCGTAGCGGGGACCGTAGAGACCCAGTACTTC

V gene: TRBV5-5
clone size: .
J gene: TRBJ2-7
D gene: TRBD1
CDR3 protein: CASSLRGTDYEQYF
CDR3 DNA: TGTGCCAGCAGCCTTAGGGGGACAGACTACGAGCAGTACTTC

V gene: TRBV11-2
clone size: .
J gene: TRBJ1-2
D gene: TRBD1
CDR3 protein: CASSPLQGAYGYTF
CDR3 DNA: TGTGCCAGCAGCCCCCTCCAGGGGGCCTATGGCTACACCTTC

V gene: TRBV6-5
clone size: .
J gene: TRBJ1-1
D gene: .
CDR3 protein: CASSHAGARDTEAFF
CDR3 DNA: TGTGCCAGCAGTCACGCGGGAGCGAGGGACACTGAAGCTTTCTTT

V gene: TRBV9
clone size: .
J gene: TRBJ2-2
D gene: .
CDR3 protein: CASGDPWDTGELFF
CDR3 DNA: TGTGCCAGCGGGGACCCGTGGGACACCGGGGAGCTGTTTTTT

V gene: TRBV5-6
clone size: .
J gene: TRBJ1-4
D gene: TRBD1
CDR3 protein: CASSLVGRGRSNEKLFF
CDR3 DNA: TGTGCCAGCAGCTTGGTGGGCAGGGGGCGTTCTAATGAAAAACTGTTTTTT

V gene: TRBV7-9
clone size: few
J gene: TRBJ1-2
D gene: TRBD1
CDR3 protein: CASSSTRQGARDGYTF
CDR3 DNA: TGTGCCAGCAGCTCGACAAGACAGGGGGCAAGGGATGGCTACACCTTC

V gene: TRBV6-6
clone size: .
J gene: TRBJ1-2
D gene: .
CDR3 protein: CASSHRGAGYTF
CDR3 DNA: TGTGCCAGCAGCCACCGGGGGGCTGGCTACACCTTC

V gene: TRBV7-9
clone size: .
J gene: TRBJ1-1
D gene: .
CDR3 protein: CASVPQGTNTEAFF
CDR3 DNA: TGTGCCAGCGTCCCACAGGGTACGAACACTGAAGCTTTCTTT

V gene: TRBV5-1
clone size: .
J gene: TRBJ2-3
D gene: TRBD1
CDR3 protein: CASSPGQGMTDTQYF
CDR3 DNA: TGCGCCAGCAGCCCGGGACAGGGGATGACAGATACGCAGTATTTT

V gene: TRBV4-1
clone size: .
J gene: TRBJ2-7
D gene: TRBD1
CDR3 protein: CASSQDWTGGYEQYF
CDR3 DNA: TGCGCCAGCAGCCAAGACTGGACAGGGGGGTACGAGCAGTACTTC

V gene: TRBV7-9
clone size: .
J gene: TRBJ1-1
D gene: .
CDR3 protein: CASSLSPTGTMNTEAFF
CDR3 DNA: TGTGCCAGCAGCTTAAGCCCCACAGGGACCATGAACACTGAAGCTTTCTTT

V gene: TRBV5-1
clone size: .
J gene: TRBJ2-1
D gene: .
CDR3 protein: CASSWAFLQAVHDEQFF
CDR3 DNA: TGCGCCAGCAGCTGGGCGTTTCTACAGGCGGTCCACGATGAGCAGTTCTTC

V gene: TRBV11-2
clone size: .
J gene: TRBJ2-2
D gene: TRBD2
CDR3 protein: CASSSRLAGDTGELFF
CDR3 DNA: TGTGCCAGCAGCTCCCGACTAGCGGGGGACACCGGGGAGCTGTTTTTT

V gene: TRBV5-1
clone size: .
J gene: TRBJ2-2
D gene: .
CDR3 protein: CASSFSTGSYTGELFF
CDR3 DNA: TGCGCCAGCAGCTTTTCTACAGGGTCTTACACCGGGGAGCTGTTTTTT

V gene: TRBV11-1
clone size: .
J gene: TRBJ2-1
D gene: .
CDR3 protein: CASSLEPPLHNEQFF
CDR3 DNA: TGTGCCAGCAGCTTAGAGCCCCCCCTGCACAATGAGCAGTTCTTC

V gene: TRBV9
clone size: .
J gene: TRBJ2-2
D gene: TRBD2
CDR3 protein: CASSLRLAGGLVGELFF
CDR3 DNA: TGTGCCAGCAGCCTAAGACTAGCGGGGGGGCTAGTCGGGGAGCTGTTTTTT